A selection of T cell receptor beta chains follows, all from one sample in a study of T-cell memory formation after mild COVID-19. TCRdb ran MiXCR on the 5' RACE reads and lists one entry per CDR3 protein. The table shows approximately 290,000 distinct CDR3 sequences, with approximately 8% occurring only once. Material: PBMCs or a T cell subset sorted from them (not recorded which). Receptor source: a man aged 18-30 years who had mild COVID-19 (a few samples of this study predate the infection). Cell type and time point are not known. The CDR3 runs from the conserved cysteine through the conserved F or W. Fields, in order: CDR3 DNA, CDR3 protein, D gene, clone size, V gene, J gene. The D gene is left open where the match is weak. Part of the rows lack a size; the others show once, few, many or a class for expanded clones.

cdr3_nt: TGCGCCAGCAGCCATCCCTGGGAGGACAGATATTCACCCCTCCACTTT; cdr3_aa: CASSHPWEDRYSPLHF; d_call: NA; clone_size: few; v_call: TRBV4-1; j_call: TRBJ1-6
cdr3_nt: TGTGCCACCAGCGGGGCAGCGGGGGGGGGGCACGAGCAGTACTTC; cdr3_aa: CATSGAAGGGHEQYF; d_call: TRBD2; clone_size: NA; v_call: TRBV15; j_call: TRBJ2-7
cdr3_nt: TGTGCCAGCAGCGAAGACAGGGGTGCAACTAATGAAAAACTGTTTTTT; cdr3_aa: CASSEDRGATNEKLFF; d_call: TRBD1; clone_size: few; v_call: TRBV7-9; j_call: TRBJ1-4
cdr3_nt: TGTGCCAGCAGCCCCAGGACTAGCGGGGGGGAGCTGTTTTTT; cdr3_aa: CASSPRTSGGELFF; d_call: TRBD2; clone_size: NA; v_call: TRBV7-2; j_call: TRBJ2-2
cdr3_nt: TGTGCCACCAGCCTAGAAGTTGCTGATACGCAGTATTTT; cdr3_aa: CATSLEVADTQYF; d_call: NA; clone_size: many; v_call: TRBV15; j_call: TRBJ2-3
cdr3_nt: TGCGCCAGCAGCTTGTCCCGGGACACCTTGAACACTGAAGCTTTCTTT; cdr3_aa: CASSLSRDTLNTEAFF; d_call: NA; clone_size: NA; v_call: TRBV5-1; j_call: TRBJ1-1
cdr3_nt: TGTGCCAGCAGTCGCAACCACAGGGGTACCGGCGAGCAGTACTTC; cdr3_aa: CASSRNHRGTGEQYF; d_call: TRBD1; clone_size: few; v_call: TRBV27; j_call: TRBJ2-7
cdr3_nt: TGCAGCCCCACGATCCCGCGATGGGGGGCGAACACTGAAGCTTTCTTT; cdr3_aa: CSPTIPRWGANTEAFF; d_call: NA; clone_size: few; v_call: TRBV20-1; j_call: TRBJ1-1
cdr3_nt: TGTGCCAGCAGCTTAGAGGGATTTAACTACGAGCAGTACTTC; cdr3_aa: CASSLEGFNYEQYF; d_call: NA; clone_size: NA; v_call: TRBV7-2; j_call: TRBJ2-7
cdr3_nt: TGTGCCAGTGCCCTATTGCAGGCGGGTGAGCAGTTCTTC; cdr3_aa: CASALLQAGEQFF; d_call: NA; clone_size: few; v_call: TRBV6-6; j_call: TRBJ2-1
cdr3_nt: TGTGCCAGCAGTCCGCCCAAGTCGTCCGGCGGGGGGAGGTGGGAGACCCAGTACTTC; cdr3_aa: CASSPPKSSGGGRWETQYF; d_call: TRBD2; clone_size: NA; v_call: TRBV6-5; j_call: TRBJ2-5
cdr3_nt: TGTGCCAGCAGCTTGAGCGCCCCCGAAGCTTTCTTT; cdr3_aa: CASSLSAPEAFF; d_call: NA; clone_size: few; v_call: TRBV7-9; j_call: TRBJ1-1
cdr3_nt: TGCGCCAGCAGCCTGGTCCTGAACACTGAAGCTTTCTTT; cdr3_aa: CASSLVLNTEAFF; d_call: NA; clone_size: few; v_call: TRBV5-1; j_call: TRBJ1-1
cdr3_nt: TGCGCCAGCAGCTTGGGGCAGGGGGGACTCGAGCAGTACTTC; cdr3_aa: CASSLGQGGLEQYF; d_call: NA; clone_size: many; v_call: TRBV5-1; j_call: TRBJ2-7
cdr3_nt: TGTGCCAGCACTAAGTTGGGGGTAACCGGGGAGCTGTTTTTT; cdr3_aa: CASTKLGVTGELFF; d_call: NA; clone_size: many; v_call: TRBV6-5; j_call: TRBJ2-2
cdr3_nt: TGTGCCAGCAGCTTTCTCTCCGGGACAGGGGGTTCGGATACGCAGTATTTT; cdr3_aa: CASSFLSGTGGSDTQYF; d_call: TRBD1; clone_size: NA; v_call: TRBV11-2; j_call: TRBJ2-3
cdr3_nt: TGCGCCAGCAGTGAGTCTTGGGTTCGCGGCTACACCTTC; cdr3_aa: CASSESWVRGYTF; d_call: NA; clone_size: few; v_call: TRBV10-1; j_call: TRBJ1-2
cdr3_nt: TGTGCCAGCAGTTACTCGCACGGAACAGATGATCCCTATGGCTACACCTTC; cdr3_aa: CASSYSHGTDDPYGYTF; d_call: NA; clone_size: many; v_call: TRBV6-6; j_call: TRBJ1-2
cdr3_nt: TGCGCCAGCAGCCAAGTTTCCGCCTTTTTGACAGAAGCTTTCTTT; cdr3_aa: CASSQVSAFLTEAFF; d_call: NA; clone_size: NA; v_call: TRBV4-1; j_call: TRBJ1-1
cdr3_nt: TGTGCCAGCAGCGTAGGTAATAGCGGGGGGGCCTTGTACAATGAGCAGTTCTTC; cdr3_aa: CASSVGNSGGALYNEQFF; d_call: TRBD2; clone_size: few; v_call: TRBV9; j_call: TRBJ2-1
cdr3_nt: TGTGCCAGCAGCTTGGCCGTCGGAGGACAGGGGGCGAACACCGGGGAGCTGTTTTTT; cdr3_aa: CASSLAVGGQGANTGELFF; d_call: TRBD1; clone_size: once; v_call: TRBV5-5; j_call: TRBJ2-2
cdr3_nt: TGCGCCAGCAGCGAAGGCTCCACTAGCAATCAGCCCCAGCATTTT; cdr3_aa: CASSEGSTSNQPQHF; d_call: NA; clone_size: few; v_call: TRBV4-1; j_call: TRBJ1-5
cdr3_nt: TGCAGTGCTAGAGATACTATGGGACAGGGAGCAGTTCAGTACTTC; cdr3_aa: CSARDTMGQGAVQYF; d_call: TRBD1; clone_size: NA; v_call: TRBV20-1; j_call: TRBJ2-7
cdr3_nt: TGTGCCAGCAGCCGACTAGGGCAGGGAAGAACAGATACGCAGTATTTT; cdr3_aa: CASSRLGQGRTDTQYF; d_call: NA; clone_size: NA; v_call: TRBV7-2; j_call: TRBJ2-3
cdr3_nt: TGTGCCAGCTCACCACGGGGCCCTGAAGCTTTCTTT; cdr3_aa: CASSPRGPEAFF; d_call: NA; clone_size: many; v_call: TRBV18; j_call: TRBJ1-1
cdr3_nt: TGCGCCAGCAGCGTGACGGGCCTCTCCAGTGAGACCCAGTACTTC; cdr3_aa: CASSVTGLSSETQYF; d_call: NA; clone_size: once; v_call: TRBV5-1; j_call: TRBJ2-5
cdr3_nt: TGTGCCAGCAGCGCACAGGGTTTTGGGGAGCTGTTTTTT; cdr3_aa: CASSAQGFGELFF; d_call: NA; clone_size: many; v_call: TRBV7-9; j_call: TRBJ2-2
cdr3_nt: TGTGCCAGCTCCCTCGGGGTGAGCTCACCCCTCCACTTT; cdr3_aa: CASSLGVSSPLHF; d_call: NA; clone_size: NA; v_call: TRBV18; j_call: TRBJ1-6
cdr3_nt: TGTGCCAGCAGCACTCTGAGCTCCTACAATGAGCAGTTCTTC; cdr3_aa: CASSTLSSYNEQFF; d_call: NA; clone_size: few; v_call: TRBV7-9; j_call: TRBJ2-1
cdr3_nt: TGTGCCAGCAGCTTATGGGCCGGGACTAGCGGGACCAATGAGCAGTTCTTC; cdr3_aa: CASSLWAGTSGTNEQFF; d_call: TRBD2; clone_size: few; v_call: TRBV7-2; j_call: TRBJ2-1
cdr3_nt: TGCAGCGTGAAACAGGGGTTGCGGGAGACCCAGTACTTC; cdr3_aa: CSVKQGLRETQYF; d_call: TRBD1; clone_size: few; v_call: TRBV29-1; j_call: TRBJ2-5
cdr3_nt: TGCGCCAGCAGCCAAGGGCCGCGGGACAGGGGGAAAGAGACCCAGTACTTC; cdr3_aa: CASSQGPRDRGKETQYF; d_call: TRBD1; clone_size: few; v_call: TRBV4-1; j_call: TRBJ2-5
cdr3_nt: TGTGCCAGCAGTTACTTTGGAGTTAGCAATCAGCCCCAGCATTTT; cdr3_aa: CASSYFGVSNQPQHF; d_call: NA; clone_size: NA; v_call: TRBV6-6; j_call: TRBJ1-5
cdr3_nt: TGTGCCAGCAGTGGCACCGGGACAGGTTTCTATGGCTACACCTTC; cdr3_aa: CASSGTGTGFYGYTF; d_call: TRBD1; clone_size: NA; v_call: TRBV6-6; j_call: TRBJ1-2
cdr3_nt: TGTGCCAGCAGCACCTCTAGCGGGCCCTCGGGAGATACGCAGTATTTT; cdr3_aa: CASSTSSGPSGDTQYF; d_call: TRBD2; clone_size: few; v_call: TRBV5-8; j_call: TRBJ2-3
cdr3_nt: TGTGCCAGCAGCGCCTGGGGGGCAGGCGCTGAAGCTTTCTTT; cdr3_aa: CASSAWGAGAEAFF; d_call: NA; clone_size: NA; v_call: TRBV11-2; j_call: TRBJ1-1
cdr3_nt: TGCGCCAGCAGTCGAGGGGGGACAGGAGGCACTGAAGCTTTCTTT; cdr3_aa: CASSRGGTGGTEAFF; d_call: TRBD1; clone_size: few; v_call: TRBV10-1; j_call: TRBJ1-1
cdr3_nt: TGTGCCAGCAGCCAATCAGGACCTAGCGGGGTAGATACGCAGTATTTT; cdr3_aa: CASSQSGPSGVDTQYF; d_call: TRBD2; clone_size: few; v_call: TRBV4-2; j_call: TRBJ2-3
cdr3_nt: TGCGCCAGCAGACGCGGTGCGAGCTATGGCTACACCTTC; cdr3_aa: CASRRGASYGYTF; d_call: NA; clone_size: once; v_call: TRBV4-3; j_call: TRBJ1-2
cdr3_nt: TGTGCCAGCAGCTTCTCGACATCCATGAACACTGAAGCTTTCTTT; cdr3_aa: CASSFSTSMNTEAFF; d_call: NA; clone_size: few; v_call: TRBV5-4; j_call: TRBJ1-1
cdr3_nt: TGCGCCAGCAGCTTGGAGGTGGGAACACCCTATGGCTACACCTTC; cdr3_aa: CASSLEVGTPYGYTF; d_call: NA; clone_size: few; v_call: TRBV5-1; j_call: TRBJ1-2
cdr3_nt: TGTGCCAGCAGTTACTCTACCCCGACAGGGCCTGGGGCCAACGTCCTGACTTTC; cdr3_aa: CASSYSTPTGPGANVLTF; d_call: TRBD1; clone_size: NA; v_call: TRBV6-5; j_call: TRBJ2-6
cdr3_nt: TGCAGTGCCCCAACGGGCGTTTCTGAGCAGTTCTTC; cdr3_aa: CSAPTGVSEQFF; d_call: NA; clone_size: NA; v_call: TRBV20-1; j_call: TRBJ2-1
cdr3_nt: TGTGCCAGCAGCTTAGCGGCGCAGGAGTATGGCTACACCTTC; cdr3_aa: CASSLAAQEYGYTF; d_call: NA; clone_size: few; v_call: TRBV11-1; j_call: TRBJ1-2